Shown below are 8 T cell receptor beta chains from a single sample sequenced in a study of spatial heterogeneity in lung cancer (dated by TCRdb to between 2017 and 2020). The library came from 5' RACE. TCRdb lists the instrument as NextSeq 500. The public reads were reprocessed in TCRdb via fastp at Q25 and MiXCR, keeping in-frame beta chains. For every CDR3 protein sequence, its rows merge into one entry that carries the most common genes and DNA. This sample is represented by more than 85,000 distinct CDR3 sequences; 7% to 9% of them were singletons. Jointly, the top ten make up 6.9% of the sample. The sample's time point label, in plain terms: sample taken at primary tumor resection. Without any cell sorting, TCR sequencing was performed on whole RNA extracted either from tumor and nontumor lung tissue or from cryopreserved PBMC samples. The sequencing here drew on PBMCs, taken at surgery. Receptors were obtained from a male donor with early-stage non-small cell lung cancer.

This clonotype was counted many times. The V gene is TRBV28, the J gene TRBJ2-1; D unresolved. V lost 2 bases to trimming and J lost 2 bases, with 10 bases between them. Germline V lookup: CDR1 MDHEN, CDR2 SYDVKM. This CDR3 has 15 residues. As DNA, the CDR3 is TGTGCCAGCAGTTTAGCCGGCAGGCCCTACAATGAGCAGTTCTTC. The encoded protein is CASSLAGRPYNEQFF.

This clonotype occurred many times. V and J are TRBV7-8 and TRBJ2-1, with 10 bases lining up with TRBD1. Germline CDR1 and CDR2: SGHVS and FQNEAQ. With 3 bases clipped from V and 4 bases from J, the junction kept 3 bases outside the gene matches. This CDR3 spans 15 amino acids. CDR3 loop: CASSLTGGLYNEQFF. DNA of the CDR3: TGTGCCAGCAGCTTGACAGGGGGCCTGTACAATGAGCAGTTCTTC. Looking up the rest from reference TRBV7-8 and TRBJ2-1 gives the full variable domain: GAGVSQSPRYKVAKRGQDVALRCDPISGHVSLFWYQQALGQGPEFLTYFQNEAQLDKSGLPSDRFFAERPEGSVSTLKIQRTQQEDSAVYLCASSLTGGLYNEQFFGPGTRLTVL.

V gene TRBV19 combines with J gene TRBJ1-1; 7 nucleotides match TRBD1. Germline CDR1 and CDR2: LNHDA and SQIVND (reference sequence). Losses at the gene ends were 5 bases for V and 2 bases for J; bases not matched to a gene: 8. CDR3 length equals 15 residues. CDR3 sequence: CASSPWDSANTEAFF. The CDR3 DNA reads TGTGCCAGTAGTCCGTGGGACAGCGCCAACACTGAAGCTTTCTTT.

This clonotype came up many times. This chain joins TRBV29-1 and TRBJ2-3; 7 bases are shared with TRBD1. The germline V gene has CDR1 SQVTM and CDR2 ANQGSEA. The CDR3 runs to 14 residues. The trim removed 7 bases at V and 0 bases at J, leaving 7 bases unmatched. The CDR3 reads CSARTGTSTDTQYF. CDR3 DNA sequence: TGCAGCGCCCGGACAGGTACTAGCACAGATACGCAGTATTTT.

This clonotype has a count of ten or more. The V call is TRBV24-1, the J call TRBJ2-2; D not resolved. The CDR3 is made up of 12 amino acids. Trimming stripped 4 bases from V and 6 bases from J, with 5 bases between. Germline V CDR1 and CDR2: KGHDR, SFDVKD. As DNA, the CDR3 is TGTGCCACCAGTGAAAGAGCCGGGGAGCTGTTTTTT. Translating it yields CATSERAGELFF.

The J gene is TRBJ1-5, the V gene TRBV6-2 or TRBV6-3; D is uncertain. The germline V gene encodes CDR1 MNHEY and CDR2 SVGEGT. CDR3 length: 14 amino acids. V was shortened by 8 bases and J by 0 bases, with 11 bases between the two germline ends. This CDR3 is CASSRGPSNQPQHF. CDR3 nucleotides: TGTGCCAGCTCCCGCGGGCCTAGCAATCAGCCCCAGCATTTT.

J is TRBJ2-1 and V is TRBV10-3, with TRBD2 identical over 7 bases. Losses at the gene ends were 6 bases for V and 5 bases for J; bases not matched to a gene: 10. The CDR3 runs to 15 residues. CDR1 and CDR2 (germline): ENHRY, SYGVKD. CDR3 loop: CAIRGMAGEDNEQFF. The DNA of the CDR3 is TGTGCCATCAGAGGTATGGCGGGGGAGGACAATGAGCAGTTCTTC.

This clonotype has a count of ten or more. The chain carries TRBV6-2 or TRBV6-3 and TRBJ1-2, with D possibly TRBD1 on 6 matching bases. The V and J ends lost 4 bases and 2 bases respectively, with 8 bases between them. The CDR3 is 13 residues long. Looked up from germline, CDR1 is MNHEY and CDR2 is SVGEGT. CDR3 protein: CASSWDTNYGYTF. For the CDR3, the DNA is TGTGCCAGCAGTTGGGACACAAACTATGGCTACACCTTC.